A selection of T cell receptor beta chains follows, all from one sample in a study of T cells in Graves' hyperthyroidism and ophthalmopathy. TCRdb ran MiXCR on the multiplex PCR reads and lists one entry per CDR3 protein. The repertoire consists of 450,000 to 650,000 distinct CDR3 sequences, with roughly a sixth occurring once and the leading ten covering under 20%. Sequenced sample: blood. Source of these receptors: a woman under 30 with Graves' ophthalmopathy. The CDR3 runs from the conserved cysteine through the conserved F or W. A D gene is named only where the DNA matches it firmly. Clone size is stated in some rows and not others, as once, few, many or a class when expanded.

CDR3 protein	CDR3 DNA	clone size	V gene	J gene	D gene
CASSYYRGSGYTF	TGCGCCAGCAGCTACTACAGGGGGTCTGGCTACACCTTC	few	TRBV5-1	TRBJ1-2	TRBD1
CASSEVGEDEKLFF	TGTGCCAGCAGTGAAGTAGGGGAGGATGAAAAACTGTTTTTT	many	TRBV2	TRBJ1-4	-
CASSLNPRFRDRGPKKTYEQYF	TGTGCCAGCAGCTTAAACCCCCGCTTCCGGGACAGGGGGCCCAAAAAAACCTACGAGCAGTACTTC	-	TRBV7-3	TRBJ2-7	TRBD1
CASSQGSQGYTF	TGTGCCAGCAGCCAAGGGTCGCAGGGCTACACCTTC	few	TRBV3-1	TRBJ1-2	-
CASVDRGRETQYF	TGTGCCAGCGTAGACAGGGGGCGGGAGACCCAGTACTTC	few	TRBV6-1	TRBJ2-5	TRBD1
CASSLAPVQAGELFF	TGTGCCAGCAGCTTAGCACCAGTTCAGGCCGGGGAGCTGTTTTTT	few	TRBV7-9	TRBJ2-2	-
CASSAVVQETQYF	TGCGCCAGCAGCGCCGTAGTACAAGAGACCCAGTACTTC	-	TRBV5-1	TRBJ2-5	-
CASRPLTGGSKEQYF	TGTGCCAGCAGACCCCTGACAGGGGGATCGAAGGAGCAGTACTTC	many	TRBV28	TRBJ2-7	TRBD1
CATTGRNTGELFF	TGTGCCACGACCGGGAGGAACACCGGGGAGCTGTTTTTT	many	TRBV2	TRBJ2-2	-
CASSYSPSLYEQYF	TGTGCCAGCAGTTACTCCCCTAGCCTCTACGAGCAGTACTTC	-	TRBV6-2/TRBV6-3	TRBJ2-7	-
CASSADRAGGYTF	TGTGCCAGCAGTGCGGACAGGGCTGGGGGCTACACCTTC	many	TRBV28	TRBJ1-2	TRBD1
CASSQLGLAGGPVDTQYF	TGCGCCAGCAGCCAACTGGGACTAGCGGGAGGGCCCGTAGATACGCAGTATTTT	many	TRBV4-1	TRBJ2-3	TRBD2
CSARLTGADNSPLHF	TGCAGTGCTAGATTGACAGGAGCTGATAATTCACCCCTCCACTTT	few	TRBV20-1	TRBJ1-6	-
CASSPRGSSTEAFF	TGCGCCAGCAGCCCGCGGGGTTCTTCCACTGAAGCTTTCTTT	-	TRBV4-1	TRBJ1-1	-
CASSQGEVYSNQPQHF	TGTGCCAGCAGCCAAGGGGAAGTTTATAGCAATCAGCCCCAGCATTTT	few	TRBV7-9	TRBJ1-5	-
CAWRILGNTIYF	TGTGCCTGGAGGATCCTCGGAAACACCATATATTTT	many	TRBV30	TRBJ1-3	-
CASSFPRQGSNTEAFF	TGTGCCAGCAGTTTCCCCAGACAGGGTTCGAACACTGAAGCTTTCTTT	-	TRBV6-9	TRBJ1-1	TRBD1
CASSLAGNTEASF	TGTGCCAGCAGTTTAGCAGGGAACACTGAAGCTTCCTTT	-	TRBV12-3/TRBV12-4	TRBJ1-1	-
CASSRRGVWDYEQYF	TGTGCCAGCAGTCGCAGGGGGGTATGGGACTACGAGCAGTACTTC	many	TRBV28	TRBJ2-7	-
CASSPGQLTDTQYF	TGCGCCAGCAGCCCGGGACAGCTTACAGATACGCAGTATTTT	few	TRBV5-1	TRBJ2-3	TRBD1
CAISGLAGGPGTQYF	TGTGCCATCAGTGGACTAGCGGGGGGGCCGGGTACGCAGTATTTT	-	TRBV10-3	TRBJ2-3	TRBD2
CAGAGTPNSPLHF	TGTGCCGGAGCCGGGACACCTAATTCACCCCTCCACTTT	many	TRBV30	TRBJ1-6	-
CASSFKGWDGYTF	TGTGCCAGCAGTTTTAAGGGGTGGGATGGCTACACCTTC	few	TRBV12-3/TRBV12-4	TRBJ1-2	-
CASSYATGNEQFF	TGTGCCAGCAGTTACGCAACAGGGAATGAGCAGTTCTTC	few	TRBV6-5	TRBJ2-1	-